A selection of T cell receptor beta chains follows, all from one sample in a study of post-analysis software for immune sequencing data. TCRdb fed the PCR reads into MiXCR, producing one record per CDR3 protein. The table shows over 300,000 distinct CDR3 sequences, with less than 40% occurring only once. The source material was blood. These receptors came from a girl aged 10-17 years with multiple sclerosis. Each CDR3 is given with its conserved first and last residue. A D gene is named only where the DNA matches it firmly. Clone size appears in some rows only: once, few, many, or a class for an expanded clone.

>14|NA|NA|TRBJ1-1|TRBV6-5
CASSYGAGLGGAFF
TGTGCCAGCAGTTATGGGGCGGGACTCGGGGGAGCTTTCTTT
>17|few|TRBD1|TRBJ1-4|TRBV4-1
CASSQEGTAITNEKLFF
TGCGCCAGCAGCCAAGAAGGGACAGCGATCACTAATGAAAAACTGTTTTTT
>14|NA|NA|TRBJ1-1|TRBV5-1
CASSLQDTLTEAFF
TGCGCCAGCAGCTTGCAGGACACCCTCACTGAAGCTTTCTTT
>15|NA|NA|TRBJ2-6|TRBV5-1
CASSSGNPGANVLTF
TGCGCCAGCAGCTCGGGTAACCCTGGGGCCAACGTCCTGACTTTC
>15|few|TRBD2|TRBJ2-1|TRBV7-2
CASSPSGGPHNEQFF
TGTGCCAGCAGCCCCAGCGGGGGCCCCCACAATGAGCAGTTCTTC
>13|NA|NA|TRBJ2-3|TRBV12-3/TRBV12-4
CASSLAMGDTQYF
TGTGCCAGCAGTTTAGCGATGGGAGATACTCAGTATTTT
>16|NA|NA|TRBJ1-5|TRBV15
CATSGGDALSNQPQHF
TGTGCCACCAGCGGGGGGGACGCCTTAAGCAATCAGCCCCAGCATTTT
>10|NA|NA|TRBJ1-1|TRBV29-1
CSVGDTEAFF
TGCAGCGTGGGGGACACTGAAGCTTTCTTT
>14|NA|NA|TRBJ2-1|TRBV9
CASSTSDSYNEQFF
TGTGCCAGCAGCACCTCGGACTCCTACAATGAGCAGTTCTTC
>15|NA|NA|TRBJ1-4|TRBV16
CASSHGIPLAEKLFF
TGTGCCAGCAGCCACGGAATCCCCTTGGCGGAAAAACTGTTTTTT
>15|few|NA|TRBJ2-3|TRBV4-1
CASSQEGDYADTQYF
TGCGCCAGCAGCCAAGAAGGGGATTACGCAGATACGCAGTATTTT
>15|few|NA|TRBJ2-7|TRBV28
CASSFQQVGSYEQYF
TGTGCCAGCAGTTTCCAACAGGTGGGCTCCTACGAGCAGTACTTC
>16|NA|TRBD2|TRBJ2-1|TRBV19
CASSIDRAGSYNEQFF
TGTGCCAGTAGTATAGATCGAGCGGGGTCCTACAATGAGCAGTTCTTC
>14|few|NA|TRBJ2-4|TRBV4-3
CASSRTRGRDIQYF
TGCGCCAGCAGCCGCACCAGGGGGAGGGACATTCAGTACTTC
>12|NA|NA|TRBJ2-7|TRBV6-6
CASSYVGALQYF
TGTGCCAGCAGTTATGTCGGGGCCTTGCAGTACTTC
>13|NA|NA|TRBJ1-1|TRBV14
CASSQETGTEAFF
TGTGCCAGCAGCCAAGAAACAGGCACTGAAGCTTTCTTT
>13|few|TRBD1|TRBJ1-2|TRBV7-9
CASSLGDRDGYTF
TGTGCCAGCAGCTTAGGAGACAGGGATGGCTACACCTTC
>14|NA|NA|TRBJ1-1|TRBV12-3/TRBV12-4
CASSFAGARTEAFF
TGTGCCAGCAGTTTTGCAGGGGCTCGGACTGAAGCTTTCTTT
>17|few|TRBD2|TRBJ2-7|TRBV12-3/TRBV12-4
CASSYDAGLAGGDEQYF
TGTGCCAGCAGTTACGATGCTGGACTAGCGGGGGGAGACGAGCAGTACTTC
>18|NA|NA|TRBJ2-1|TRBV6-1
CASSEIGSGRGGGNEQFF
TGTGCCAGCAGTGAAATTGGGTCGGGGCGGGGCGGAGGGAATGAGCAGTTCTTC
>12|NA|NA|TRBJ1-1|TRBV20-1
CSASSHRTEAFF
TGCAGTGCTAGTTCCCATCGCACTGAAGCTTTCTTT
>13|NA|NA|TRBJ2-5|TRBV3-1
CASRPGVSETQYF
TGTGCCAGCAGACCAGGGGTGTCCGAGACCCAGTACTTC
>15|few|NA|TRBJ1-2|TRBV12-3/TRBV12-4
CASSPPSGPRRGYTF
TGTGCCAGCAGTCCCCCCTCGGGGCCCCGGCGTGGCTACACCTTC